These T cell receptor beta chains were read from a single sample in a study of a mutant IDH1 vaccine in newly diagnosed glioma. No antigen is known for these receptors. Method: immunoSEQ multiplex PCR; TCRdb's copy keeps in-frame clones and lacks some. The sample shows under 50,000 clones, more than 75% of them seen only once. The material sequenced was PBMCs, taken from a glioma patient whose treatment included an IDH1 peptide vaccine. The receptors shown here come from a woman between 40 and 55 years old with glioma. Each CDR3 is given with its conserved first and last residue.

>14|TRBV4-3|TRBJ1-5
CASSQGWENQPQHF
>14|TRBV7-3|TRBJ2-1
CASSLSPTYNEQFF
>14|TRBV11-2|TRBJ1-3
CASSLASSGNTIYF
>13|TRBV6-5|TRBJ1-2
CASTPEGFGGYTF
>15|TRBV5-4|TRBJ1-3
CASSSIDSSGNTIYF
>14|TRBV7-2|TRBJ2-1
CASRPGGFYNEQFF
>14|TRBV5-5|TRBJ2-7
CASSLTVQLYEQYF
>15|TRBV28|TRBJ2-5
CASCSGGEGQETQYF
>12|TRBV5-1|TRBJ2-5
CASSLDHETQYF
>17|TRBV14|TRBJ2-7
CASSQGAFGFPSYEQYF
>15|TRBV18|TRBJ2-7
CASSLALTSEYEQYF
>16|TRBV7-2|TRBJ2-5
CASSLGLAGVQETQYF
>14|TRBV6-1|TRBJ1-5
CASSGGTENQPQHF
>14|TRBV5-4|TRBJ2-7
CASSFSGSAGEQYF
>16|TRBV7-2|TRBJ2-2
CASSLGQGRSTGELFF
>13|TRBV7-8|TRBJ1-1
CASSLGQNTEAFF
>15|TRBV5-1|TRBJ1-1
CASSPNPGVPTEAFF
>14|TRBV30|TRBJ2-7
CAWSGGKGGSEQYF
>18|TRBV2|TRBJ2-5
CASSAPKTSGRVQETQYF
>11|TRBV20-1|TRBJ1-2
CSANREKGYTF
>15|TRBV6-1|TRBJ2-7
CASSVSGEGSYEQYF
>18|TRBV6-1|TRBJ2-1
CASSESPLRTSGNNEQFF
>13|TRBV5-1|TRBJ1-4
CASRASTNEKLFF